This TCR beta chain was sequenced in a study of blood T cell repertoires in COVID-19. Overall study context: Sites in the United States, Italy and Spain provided acute and convalescent COVID-19 samples. In each case, the material was cDNA or gDNA derived from T cells, B-cell-depleted T cells, or PBMCs.

The CDR3 runs 13 residues. Deletions cut 0 bases from V and 12 bases from J, with 13 bases between. The germline V gene has CDR1 MGHRA and CDR2 YSYEKL. Study processing details: Amplification from reference gene primers served as the basis for estimated nucleated cell counts. TCRdb keeps only in-frame clones here, not all; method: immunoSEQ multiplex PCR. V and J calls and clone size are given by that table; D and trimming were obtained from the DNA. The data hold about 170,000 clones, with around 85% observed a single time. The clonotype comes from a human donor with acute or convalescent COVID-19. The donor label of this sample is uncertain. This chain uses TRBV4-1 with TRBJ2-3, with TRBD2 as a possible D gene (5 bases). The sample comprised peripheral blood. DNA of the CDR3: TGCGCCAGCAGCCAAGACGGAGGCCTGACCCAGTATTTT. Translation: CASSQDGGLTQYF.